This T cell receptor (beta chain) was sequenced for a study of CD8+ T cells in alopecia areata (dated by TCRdb to 2017 to 2018). About the study as a whole: The treated patients, all with moderate-to-severe alopecia areata, were enrolled in an open-label pilot trial of oral tofacitinib given at 5 to 10 mg twice daily. Tofacitinib was administered for 6 to 18 months, and 6 months of follow-up off drug were then conducted to assess delayed response and recurrence. Disease severity in treated patients was measured with the SALT score, which quantifies the percentage of affected scalp surface area. High-throughput TCRbeta sequencing was used to examine T cell clonal expansion in alopecia areata in both the C3H/HeJ mouse model and human patients. Scalp tissue and sorted CD4+ and CD8+ peripheral blood T cells from patchy and totalis/universalis alopecia areata patients and from healthy controls were covered by human TCRbeta sequencing. Biopsies were taken from tofacitinib-treated patients at baseline and again at 4 and 24 weeks into treatment, and several of those patients also had a later scalp biopsy. Clonality in the scalp was compared among normal scalp (n=4), patchy alopecia areata scalp (n=8), and alopecia totalis/universalis scalp (n=8). The RNA source kit depended on sample type: the PAXgene miRNA kit for fixed scalp, the miRNeasy kit for PBMCs, and the RNeasy kit for mouse skin. TCRbeta CDR3 regions were amplified by immunoSEQ multiplex PCR with 35 Vbeta forward and 13 Jbeta reverse primers.

Counted from cysteine to phenylalanine, this CDR3 has 15 amino acids. The only DNA kept is the CDR3, 45 bases in frame from the first base. The germline V gene provides CDR1 LGHNA and CDR2 YNFKEQ. The junction carries 9 bases between V and J, which are trimmed by 1 base and 0 bases respectively. Overall results and qualifications from the work: Many expanded lesional clones persisted in scalp and blood during tofacitinib treatment, which may partly explain relapse after stopping treatment. TCR sequences shared between patients were less clear than in mice, possibly partly because of HLA diversity in the patient population. Scalp clonality and the number of expanded CD8+ clones among the top 100 scalp clones were significantly decreased by tofacitinib. Unlike mouse skin, where gammadelta T cells dominate, normal human skin contains resident alphabeta T cells that get sequenced too, which complicates analysis of the scalp TCR repertoire. Because the treated cohort was small and had only one nonresponder, larger studies are needed to examine links between baseline CD8+ expansion and response. Lesional scalp, especially in alopecia totalis/universalis, showed higher clonality and more expanded CD8+ clones than normal scalp, suggesting antigenic drive.

According to the study, the label for this sample's time point signals: 24 weeks on oral tofacitinib. In light of the paper, this sample's treatment or condition label describes: oral pan-JAK inhibitor, 5-10 mg twice daily. Lesional scalp punch biopsies and peripheral blood were collected from alopecia areata patients. PBMCs were separated by density centrifugation and stained for CD3, CD4 and CD8, after which CD4+ and CD8+ T cells were sorted on a FACSAria. Remarks on this clone: Its antigen specificity is not known. Base qualities are missing; no much larger clone stands one base away.

Library creation used the immunoSEQ multiplex PCR assay. RNA was extracted from all samples and reverse transcribed into cDNA, which served as template for TCR sequencing. SuperScript III was used to make first-strand cDNA, primed with a 2:1 mix of oligo-dT and random hexamers. A synthetic immune receptor repertoire was used to assess amplification bias, and residual bias was removed computationally. From the authors' description of their analysis: After raw reads were preprocessed to remove errors, the CDR3 was defined following IMGT conventions as running from the conserved cysteine to phenylalanine. Clonality was computed by normalizing Shannon entropy by log2 of the number of productive unique TCRs and subtracting the result from 1. CD4 or CD8 identity of scalp clones was inferred by cross-referencing scalp TCRbeta sequences with sorted blood CD4 and CD8 repertoires. Sourced from immuneACCESS, this table was stored by TCRdb with only in-frame sequences that have V and J called. A share of the clones is absent; for the studies checked, an unresolved V gene accounts for under half, and the remainder has no known explanation. V, J and clone size reflect that table, while D and trimming were determined from the DNA. The sample table holds under 200,000 clones, of which 50% to 65% were seen once. The ten largest clones add up to 11% to 15% of the sample.

The chain employs TRBV4-2 and TRBJ1-2; the D gene cannot be named for sure. The origin of this receptor is a human donor with alopecia areata. The specimen was CD4+ T cells sorted from blood, collected at week 24, from a patient treated with tofacitinib. CDR3 loop: CASSQAPTANYGYTF. At the DNA level, the sequence is TGTGCCAGCAGCCAAGCCCCAACTGCTAACTATGGCTACACCTTC.